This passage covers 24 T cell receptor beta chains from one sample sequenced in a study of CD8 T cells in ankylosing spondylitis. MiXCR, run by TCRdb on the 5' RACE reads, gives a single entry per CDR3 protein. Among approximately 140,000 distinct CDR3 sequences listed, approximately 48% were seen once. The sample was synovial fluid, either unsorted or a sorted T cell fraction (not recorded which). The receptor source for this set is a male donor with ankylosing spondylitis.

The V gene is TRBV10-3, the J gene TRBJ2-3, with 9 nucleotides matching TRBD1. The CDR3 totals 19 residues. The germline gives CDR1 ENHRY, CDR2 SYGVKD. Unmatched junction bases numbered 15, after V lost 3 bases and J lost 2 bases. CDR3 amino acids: CAISDPRPPDRGITDTQYF. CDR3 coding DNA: TGTGCCATCAGTGACCCCCGGCCGCCTGACAGGGGGATCACAGATACGCAGTATTTT.

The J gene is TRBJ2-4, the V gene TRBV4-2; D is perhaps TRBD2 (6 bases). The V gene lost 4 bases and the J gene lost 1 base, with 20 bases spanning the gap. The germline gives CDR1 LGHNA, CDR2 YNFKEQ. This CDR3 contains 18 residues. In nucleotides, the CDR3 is TGTGCCAGCAGCCGCCACTTAGCGGAAAGCCTCGCCAAAAACATTCAGTACTTC. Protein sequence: CASSRHLAESLAKNIQYF.

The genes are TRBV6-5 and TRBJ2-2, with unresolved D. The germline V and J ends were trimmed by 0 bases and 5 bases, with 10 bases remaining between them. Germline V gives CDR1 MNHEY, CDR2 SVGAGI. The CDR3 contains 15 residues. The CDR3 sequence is CASSYSQHGTGELFF. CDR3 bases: TGTGCCAGCAGTTACTCACAGCATGGGACCGGGGAGCTGTTTTTT.

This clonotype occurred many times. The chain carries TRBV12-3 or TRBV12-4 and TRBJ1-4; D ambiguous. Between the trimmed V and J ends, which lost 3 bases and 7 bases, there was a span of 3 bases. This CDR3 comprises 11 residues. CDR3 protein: CASSLGEKLFF. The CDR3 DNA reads TGTGCCAGCAGTTTGGGTGAAAAACTGTTTTTT.

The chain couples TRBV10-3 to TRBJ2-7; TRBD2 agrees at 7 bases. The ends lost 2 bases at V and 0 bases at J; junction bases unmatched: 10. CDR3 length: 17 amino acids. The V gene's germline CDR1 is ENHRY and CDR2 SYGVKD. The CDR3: CAISEREGRMTSYEQYF. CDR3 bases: TGTGCCATCAGTGAGAGGGAGGGAAGGATGACCTCCTACGAGCAGTACTTC.

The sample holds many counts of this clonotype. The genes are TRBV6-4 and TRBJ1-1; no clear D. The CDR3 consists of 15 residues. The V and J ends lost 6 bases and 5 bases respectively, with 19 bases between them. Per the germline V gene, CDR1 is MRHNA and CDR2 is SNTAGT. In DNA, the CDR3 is TGTGCCAGCAGCGCCCATGAAGGACGGATGACTGAAGCTTTCTTT. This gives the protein CASSAHEGRMTEAFF.

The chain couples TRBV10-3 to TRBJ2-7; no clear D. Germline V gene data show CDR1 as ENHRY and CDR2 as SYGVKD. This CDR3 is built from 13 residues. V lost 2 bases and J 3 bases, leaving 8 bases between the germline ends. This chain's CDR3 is CAISEALGYEQYF. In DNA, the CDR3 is TGTGCCATCAGTGAGGCGTTGGGCTACGAGCAGTACTTC.

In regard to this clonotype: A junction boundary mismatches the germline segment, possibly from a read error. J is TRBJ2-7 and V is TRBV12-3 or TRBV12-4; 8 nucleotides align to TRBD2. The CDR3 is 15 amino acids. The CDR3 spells CASSLGRGAAGRPIF. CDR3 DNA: TGTGCCAGCAGTCTAGGGCGGGGGGCAGCCGGTCGGCCGATCTTC.

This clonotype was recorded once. The CDR3 protein is CASSLRPAGDTQYF. CDR3 in DNA: TGTGCCAGCAGTTTAAGACCGGCGGGAGATACGCAGTATTTT. The chain carries TRBV12-3 or TRBV12-4 and TRBJ2-3; the D gene is possibly TRBD2 (5 bases). The CDR3 extends over 14 amino acids. The V gene lost 2 bases and the J gene lost 5 bases, with 11 bases spanning the gap.

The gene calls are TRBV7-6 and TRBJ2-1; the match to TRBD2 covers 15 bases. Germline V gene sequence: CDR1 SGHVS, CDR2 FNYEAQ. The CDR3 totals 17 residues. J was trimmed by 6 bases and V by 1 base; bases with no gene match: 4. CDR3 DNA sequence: TGTGCCAGCAGCTTAGGGACTAGCGGGAGGGCCCTCAATGAGCAGTTCTTC. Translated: CASSLGTSGRALNEQFF.

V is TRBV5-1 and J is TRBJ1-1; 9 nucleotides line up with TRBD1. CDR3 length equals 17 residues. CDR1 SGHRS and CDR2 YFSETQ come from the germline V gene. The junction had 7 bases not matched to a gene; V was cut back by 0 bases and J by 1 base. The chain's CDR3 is CASSLGDREWTNTEAFF. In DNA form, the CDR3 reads TGCGCCAGCAGCTTGGGGGACAGGGAATGGACGAACACTGAAGCTTTCTTT. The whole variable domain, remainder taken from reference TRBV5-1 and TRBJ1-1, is KAGVTQTPRYLIKTRGQQVTLSCSPISGHRSVSWYQQTPGQGLQFLFEYFSETQRNKGNFPGRFSGRQFSNSRSEMNVSTLELGDSALYLCASSLGDREWTNTEAFFGQGTRLTVV.

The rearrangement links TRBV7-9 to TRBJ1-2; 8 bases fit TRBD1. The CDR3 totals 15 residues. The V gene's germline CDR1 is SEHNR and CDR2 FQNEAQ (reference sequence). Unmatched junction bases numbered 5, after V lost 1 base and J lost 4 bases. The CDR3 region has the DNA TGTGCCAGCAGCTTAGAGGCAGGGGGCTCCTATGGCTACACCTTC. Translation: CASSLEAGGSYGYTF.

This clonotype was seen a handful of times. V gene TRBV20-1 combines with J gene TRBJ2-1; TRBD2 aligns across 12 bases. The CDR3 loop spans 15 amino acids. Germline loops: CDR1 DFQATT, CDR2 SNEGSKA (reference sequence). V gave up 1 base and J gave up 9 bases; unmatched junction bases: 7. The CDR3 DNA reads TGCAGTGCTAGAGGACTAGCGGGGGATTCGGGTGAGCAGTTCTTC. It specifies CSARGLAGDSGEQFF.

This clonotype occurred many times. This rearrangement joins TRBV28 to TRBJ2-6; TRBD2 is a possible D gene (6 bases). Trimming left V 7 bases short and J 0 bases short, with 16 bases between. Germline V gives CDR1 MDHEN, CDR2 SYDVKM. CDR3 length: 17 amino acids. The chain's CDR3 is CASTPEAGYSGANVLTF. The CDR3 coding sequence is TGTGCCAGCACCCCTGAGGCGGGATACTCTGGGGCCAACGTCCTGACTTTC. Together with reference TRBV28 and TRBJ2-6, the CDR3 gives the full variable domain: DVKVTQSSRYLVKRTGEKVFLECVQDMDHENMFWYRQDPGLGLRLIYFSYDVKMKEKGDIPEGYSVSREKKERFSLILESASTNQTSMYLCASTPEAGYSGANVLTFGAGSRLTVL.

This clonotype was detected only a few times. The CDR3 DNA follows: TGTGCCAGCATCGGGGCGGTATACTCTGGAAACACCATATATTTT. This sequence encodes CASIGAVYSGNTIYF. The genes are TRBV12-3 or TRBV12-4 and TRBJ1-3, with a possible D match to TRBD1 (5 bases). This CDR3 region has 15 residues. V was pared by 7 bases and J by 0 bases, with 13 bases between.

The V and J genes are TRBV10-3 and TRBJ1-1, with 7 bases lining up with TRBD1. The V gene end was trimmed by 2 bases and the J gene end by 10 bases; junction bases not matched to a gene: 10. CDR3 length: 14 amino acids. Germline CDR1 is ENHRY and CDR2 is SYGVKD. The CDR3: CAISEPTGKGRAFF. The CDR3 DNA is TGTGCCATCAGTGAGCCGACAGGGAAAGGAAGAGCTTTCTTT.

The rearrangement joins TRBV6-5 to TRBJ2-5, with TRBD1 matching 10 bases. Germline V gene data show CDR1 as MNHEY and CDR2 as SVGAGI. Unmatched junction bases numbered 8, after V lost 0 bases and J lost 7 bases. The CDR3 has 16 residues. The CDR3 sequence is CASSYSDRQGAVTQYF. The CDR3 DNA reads TGTGCCAGCAGTTACTCGGACCGACAGGGGGCAGTGACCCAGTACTTC.

This CDR3 is CATSRGYRRLNEQYF. In DNA, the CDR3 is TGTGCCACCAGCAGAGGATACAGGCGATTAAACGAGCAGTACTTC. The V gene is TRBV15, the J gene TRBJ2-7, with D possibly matching TRBD1 (5 bases). The CDR3 is made up of 15 amino acids. Per germline, CDR1 LNHNV and CDR2 YYDKDF (reference sequence). Trimming stripped 1 base from V and 5 bases from J, with 15 bases between.

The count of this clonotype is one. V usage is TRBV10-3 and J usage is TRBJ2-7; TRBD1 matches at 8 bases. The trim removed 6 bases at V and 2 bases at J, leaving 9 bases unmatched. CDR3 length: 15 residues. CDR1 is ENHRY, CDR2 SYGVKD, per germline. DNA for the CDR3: TGTGCCATCAGAATGGACAGGGAAGCACCCTACGAGCAGTACTTC. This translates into CAIRMDREAPYEQYF.

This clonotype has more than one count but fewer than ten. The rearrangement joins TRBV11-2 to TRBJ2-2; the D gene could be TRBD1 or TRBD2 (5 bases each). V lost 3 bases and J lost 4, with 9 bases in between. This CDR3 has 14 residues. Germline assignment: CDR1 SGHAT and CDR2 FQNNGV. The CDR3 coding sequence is TGTGCCAGCAGCTTTAATGGGGGCACCGGGGAGCTGTTTTTT. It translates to CASSFNGGTGELFF.

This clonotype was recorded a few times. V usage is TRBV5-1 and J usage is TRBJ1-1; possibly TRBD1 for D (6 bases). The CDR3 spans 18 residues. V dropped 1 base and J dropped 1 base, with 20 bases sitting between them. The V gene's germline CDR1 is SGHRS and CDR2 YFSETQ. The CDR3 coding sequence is TGCGCCAGCAGCTTGCCACCTACTGCGACAGGTCGGAACACTGAAGCTTTCTTT. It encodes CASSLPPTATGRNTEAFF.

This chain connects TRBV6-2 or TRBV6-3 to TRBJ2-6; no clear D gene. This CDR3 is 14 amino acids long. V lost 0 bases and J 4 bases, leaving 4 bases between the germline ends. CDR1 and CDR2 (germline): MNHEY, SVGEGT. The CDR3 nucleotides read TGTGCCAGCAGTTACTCGACCGGGGCCAACGTCCTGACTTTC. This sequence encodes CASSYSTGANVLTF.

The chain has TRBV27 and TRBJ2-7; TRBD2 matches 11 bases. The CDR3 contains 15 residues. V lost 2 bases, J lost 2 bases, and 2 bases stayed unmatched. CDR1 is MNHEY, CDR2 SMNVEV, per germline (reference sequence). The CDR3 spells CASSLGTSGAYEQYF. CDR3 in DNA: TGTGCCAGCAGTTTAGGGACTAGCGGTGCCTACGAGCAGTACTTC.

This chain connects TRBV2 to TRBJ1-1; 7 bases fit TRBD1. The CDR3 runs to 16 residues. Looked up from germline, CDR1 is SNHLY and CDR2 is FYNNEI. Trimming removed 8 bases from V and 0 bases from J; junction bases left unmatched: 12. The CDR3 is CASVYSGTVMNTEAFF. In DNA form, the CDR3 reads TGTGCCAGCGTCTACTCCGGGACAGTCATGAACACTGAAGCTTTCTTT.